The 21 T cell receptor beta chains listed next were all sequenced from one sample in a study of cytomegalovirus exposure and HLA in healthy donors (dated by TCRdb to about 2017). Libraries were prepared through the immunoSEQ multiplex PCR assay. For the multiplex PCR, a mixture combining 60 forward primers for TCR Vbeta segments and 13 reverse primers for TCR Jbeta segments was used. Imported from immuneACCESS, the table was reduced by TCRdb to in-frame sequences with V and J called. These copies leave out some clones; in studies compared against another copy, an unresolved V gene accounts for under half, and the cause of the remainder is not known. A total of roughly 190,000 clones appear in this sample, 82% of them only once. The top ten clones comprise about 1.7% of the sample. What was sequenced was PBMCs. These receptor sequences come from a woman between 18 and 30 years old in good health and CMV-seronegative.

This clone was seen just once. The rearrangement links TRBV27 to TRBJ2-7; D is unclear. The CDR3 length is 14 residues. Between the trimmed V and J ends, which lost 2 bases and 7 bases, there was a span of 15 bases. In germline, CDR1 is MNHEY, CDR2 SMNVEV (reference sequence). The chain's CDR3 is CASSLRPPSREQYF. The CDR3 coding sequence is TGTGCCAGCAGTTTACGCCCCCCCTCTAGGGAGCAGTACTTC.

The V call is TRBV15, the J call TRBJ1-3; D gene unclear. The germline gives CDR1 LNHNV, CDR2 YYDKDF (reference sequence). V was pared by 0 bases and J by 2 bases, with 5 bases between. The CDR3 is 14 residues long. The CDR3 region has the DNA TGTGCCACCAGCAGAGATACGGCTGGAAACACCATATATTTT. Its protein is CATSRDTAGNTIYF. Full variable domain (remainder filled in from reference TRBV15 and TRBJ1-3): DAMVIQNPRYQVTQFGKPVTLSCSQTLNHNVMYWYQQKSSQAPKLLFHYYDKDFNNEADTPDNFQSRRPNTSFCFLDIRSPGLGDTAMYLCATSRDTAGNTIYFGEGSWLTVV.

This chain uses TRBV10-2 with TRBJ2-7, with 7 bases aligning to TRBD1. The CDR3 sequence is 14 residues long. V shed 5 bases, J shed 5 bases, and the junction held 9 bases outside the gene matches. The germline CDR1 and CDR2 sequences are WSHSY and SAAADI. CDR3 protein: CASSPMTGFHEQYV. Here the CDR3 DNA reads TGCGCCAGCAGTCCTATGACAGGGTTTCACGAGCAGTACGTC.

This clone was detected only a few times. This chain links TRBV5-6 with TRBJ2-1; a weak D match, TRBD1 (5 bases). CDR3 length: 15 residues. Germline-derived CDR1 and CDR2 are SGHDT and YYEEEE. The V and J ends lost 0 bases and 6 bases respectively, with 13 bases between them. The DNA of the CDR3 is TGTGCCAGCAGCTTGGGTGACAGTGGGGCCAATGAGCAGTTCTTC. Encoded protein: CASSLGDSGANEQFF.

The J gene is TRBJ2-2, the V gene TRBV23-1; a possible D gene is TRBD1 (5 bases). TRBV23-1 is flagged as an ORF with uncertain function. Trimming took 4 bases from V and 1 from J, leaving 16 bases between them. CDR3 size: 17 residues. The CDR3 spells CASSPGLDTRNTGELFF. In DNA form, the CDR3 reads TGCGCCAGCAGTCCAGGATTGGACACCCGGAACACCGGGGAGCTGTTTTTT.

This chain connects TRBV4-1 to TRBJ2-5, with 8 nucleotides matching TRBD1. From germline, CDR1 is MGHRA and CDR2 YSYEKL. The CDR3 spans 15 residues. J gave up 4 bases and V 5 bases, and 9 bases lay outside the gene matches. The CDR3 loop reads CASSSHGTGVETQYF. The CDR3 DNA sequence: TGCGCCAGCAGCTCTCATGGGACAGGTGTAGAGACCCAGTACTTC.

This chain joins TRBV6-1 and TRBJ2-1, with D possibly being TRBD1 (5 bases). V lost 5 bases to trimming and J lost 9 bases, with 20 bases between them. The CDR3 has 15 amino acids. CDR1 and CDR2 (germline): MNHNS, SASEGT. The CDR3, as DNA: TGTGCCAGCAGTCAAATGAATATGCCCGACAGTGAGCAGTTCTTC. Translated: CASSQMNMPDSEQFF.

The chain has TRBV27 and TRBJ1-5, with TRBD1 matching 9 bases. The CDR3 covers 15 residues. Germline V CDR1 and CDR2: MNHEY, SMNVEV (reference sequence). J gave up 3 bases and V 6 bases, and 6 bases lay outside the gene matches. In DNA form, the CDR3 reads TGTGCCAGCAGCGGAACAGGGGGCTTCAATCAGCCCCAGCATTTT. Its translation is CASSGTGGFNQPQHF.

As regards this clone: The sample has other DNA sequences that encode this CDR3 too. CDR3 region: CASSLAGTNEKLFF. CDR3 sequence (DNA): TGTGCCAGCAGCCTCGCCGGGACTAATGAAAAACTGTTTTTT. V gene TRBV6-5 combines with J gene TRBJ1-4; D unclear. Looked up from germline, CDR1 is MNHEY and CDR2 is SVGAGI. The CDR3 extends over 14 amino acids. V was trimmed by 6 bases and J by 2 bases, leaving 10 bases between them.

This rearrangement joins TRBV4-3 to TRBJ2-2; TRBD2 matches at 9 bases. Germline loops: CDR1 LGHNA, CDR2 YSLEER. The trim removed 0 bases at V and 4 bases at J, leaving 3 bases unmatched. The length of the CDR3 is 16 residues. Written as DNA, the CDR3 is TGCGCCAGCAGCCAAGAAGGGCGGGGGGGCACCGGGGAGCTGTTTTTT. Protein sequence: CASSQEGRGGTGELFF.

This clone came up once. In nucleotides, the CDR3 is TGTGCCAGTAGTATAGATCGAGGACAGCAAGAAGCTTTCTTT. Translation: CASSIDRGQQEAFF. The V gene is TRBV19, the J gene TRBJ1-1, with a tentative D call TRBD1 (6 bases). The ends were cut back, 0 bases at V and 8 bases at J, with 13 bases in the middle. The CDR3 covers 14 residues. Germline CDR1 is LNHDA and CDR2 is SQIVND (reference sequence).

V is TRBV19 and J is TRBJ1-2; 9 nucleotides agree with TRBD1. Germline loops: CDR1 LNHDA, CDR2 SQIVND (reference sequence). This CDR3 is 13 amino acids long. V lost 5 bases and J lost 4; bases outside the gene matches: 2. CDR3 DNA: TGTGCCAGTAGTGAGGACAGGGGCTATGGCTACACCTTC. Translating it yields CASSEDRGYGYTF.

This chain links TRBV6-4 with TRBJ2-7; perhaps TRBD2 as D (5 bases). The CDR3 contains 14 residues. V was pared by 2 bases and J by 2 bases, with 10 bases between. The germline CDR1 and CDR2 sequences are MRHNA and SNTAGT. The CDR3 reads CASSDDGEPYEQYV. The CDR3 nucleotides are TGTGCCAGCAGTGACGATGGGGAGCCCTACGAGCAGTACGTC.

The chain couples TRBV7-9 to TRBJ2-7; D perhaps matches TRBD1 (7 bases). Per the germline V gene, CDR1 is SEHNR and CDR2 is FQNEAQ (reference sequence). Trimming took off 1 base at V and 0 bases at J, with 16 bases between the two ends. The CDR3 sequence is 17 residues long. The CDR3 sequence: CASSLVGGQTGSYEQYF. The CDR3, as DNA: TGTGCCAGCAGCTTAGTCGGGGGACAGACAGGCTCCTACGAGCAGTACTTC.

The chain carries TRBV5-1 and TRBJ1-1; 7 bases fit TRBD1. CDR3 length: 15 residues. CDR1 SGHRS and CDR2 YFSETQ come from the germline V gene. Losses at the gene ends were 0 bases for V and 5 bases for J; bases not matched to a gene: 7. CDR3 residues: CASSLDRQGGTEAFF. In DNA, the CDR3 is TGCGCCAGCAGCTTGGACAGACAGGGTGGAACTGAAGCTTTCTTT.

V and J are TRBV27 and TRBJ2-7; 7 positions agree with TRBD1. V dropped 4 bases and J dropped 1; count of bases not matched to a gene: 4. The CDR3 has 14 amino acids. In germline, CDR1 is MNHEY, CDR2 SMNVEV (reference sequence). In nucleotides, the CDR3 is TGTGCCAGCAGTTCCGGGACAGAATCCTACGAGCAGTACTTC. This sequence encodes CASSSGTESYEQYF.

About this clone itself: The germline gene is not matched at one end of the junction; a read error may be the cause. V gene TRBV6-6 combines with J gene TRBJ1-2; 7 bases are a match to TRBD1. The CDR3 contains 13 residues. Germline V lookup: CDR1 MNHNY, CDR2 SVGAGI (reference sequence). CDR3 amino acids: CASSTGDYYDYTF. Here the CDR3 DNA reads TGTGCCAGCAGTACAGGGGATTACTATGACTACACCTTC.

In its sample, this clone was seen a few times. The chain joins TRBV2 to TRBJ2-7; 13 nucleotides match TRBD2. This CDR3 spans 14 amino acids. The germline V gene encodes CDR1 SNHLY and CDR2 FYNNEI. J lost 6 bases, V lost 5 bases, and 4 bases had no gene match. The CDR3 sequence is CASSKGLAGVEQYV. The CDR3 DNA follows: TGTGCCAGCAGTAAAGGACTAGCGGGAGTCGAGCAGTACGTC.

Turning to this clone: At one of its ends the junction is not consistent with the germline gene, which may arise from a read error. The chain has TRBV7-9 and TRBJ1-1; D is perhaps TRBD1 (6 bases). CDR1 and CDR2 from the germline V gene are SEHNR and FQNEAQ (reference sequence). This CDR3 contains 14 residues. The CDR3 sequence is CSSSLTRGNTEAFF. In DNA form, the CDR3 reads TGTTCCAGCAGCTTAACCAGGGGGAACACTGAAGCTTTCTTT.

The rearrangement uses TRBV18 and TRBJ2-1, with D maybe TRBD1 (6 bases). The CDR3 runs to 14 residues. V lost 2 bases, J lost 5 bases, and 10 bases lay in between. CDR1 KGHSH and CDR2 LQKENI come from the germline V gene. The CDR3 bases are TGTGCCAGCTCACCAGGGACAATGGACAATGAGCAGTTCTTC. It codes for CASSPGTMDNEQFF.

The J gene is TRBJ2-3, the V gene TRBV18, with TRBD2 matching 8 bases. The germline V gene encodes CDR1 KGHSH and CDR2 LQKENI. The ends lost 5 bases at V and 2 bases at J; junction bases unmatched: 6. The CDR3 totals 15 residues. The CDR3 DNA reads TGTGCCAGCTCATTCACTAGCGGATACACAGATACGCAGTATTTT. It codes for CASSFTSGYTDTQYF.